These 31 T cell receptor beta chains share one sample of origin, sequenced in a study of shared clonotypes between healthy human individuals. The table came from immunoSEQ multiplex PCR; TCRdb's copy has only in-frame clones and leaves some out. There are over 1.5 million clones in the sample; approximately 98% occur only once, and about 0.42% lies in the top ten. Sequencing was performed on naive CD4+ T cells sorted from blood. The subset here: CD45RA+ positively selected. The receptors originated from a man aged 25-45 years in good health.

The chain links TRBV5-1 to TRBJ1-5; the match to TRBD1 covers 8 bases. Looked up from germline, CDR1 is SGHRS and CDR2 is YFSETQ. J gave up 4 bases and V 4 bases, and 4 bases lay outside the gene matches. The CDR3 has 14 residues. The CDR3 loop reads CASSPTGDNQPQHF. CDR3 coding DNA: TGCGCCAGCAGCCCGACAGGGGATAATCAGCCCCAGCATTTT.

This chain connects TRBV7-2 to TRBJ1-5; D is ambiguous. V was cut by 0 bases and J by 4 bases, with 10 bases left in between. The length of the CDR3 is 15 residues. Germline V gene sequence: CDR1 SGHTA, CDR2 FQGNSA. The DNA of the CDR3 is TGTGCCAGCAGCTTAGCGTTGGGCAGAAATCAGCCCCAGCATTTT. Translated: CASSLALGRNQPQHF.

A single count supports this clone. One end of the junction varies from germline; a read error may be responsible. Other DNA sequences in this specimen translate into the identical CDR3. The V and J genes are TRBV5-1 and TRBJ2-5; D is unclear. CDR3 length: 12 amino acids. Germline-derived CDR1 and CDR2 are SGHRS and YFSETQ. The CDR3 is CASSLAQETQYF. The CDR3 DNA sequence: TGCGCCAGCAGTTTGGCTCAAGAGACCCAGTACTTC.

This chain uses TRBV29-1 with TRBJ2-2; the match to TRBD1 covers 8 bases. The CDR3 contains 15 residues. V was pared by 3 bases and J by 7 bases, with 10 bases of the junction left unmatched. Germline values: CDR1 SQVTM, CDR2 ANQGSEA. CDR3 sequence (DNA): TGCAGCGTTGATAGGGGCCAGGGGGCGTTCGGGGAGCTGTTTTTT. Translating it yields CSVDRGQGAFGELFF.

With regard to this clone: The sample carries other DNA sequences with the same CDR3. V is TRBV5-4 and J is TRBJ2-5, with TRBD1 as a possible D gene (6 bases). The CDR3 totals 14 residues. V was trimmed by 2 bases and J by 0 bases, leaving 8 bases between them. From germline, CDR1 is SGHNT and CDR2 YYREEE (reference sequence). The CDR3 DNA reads TGTGCCAGCAGCTTAGGGGGTTACCAAGAGACCCAGTACTTC. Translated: CASSLGGYQETQYF.

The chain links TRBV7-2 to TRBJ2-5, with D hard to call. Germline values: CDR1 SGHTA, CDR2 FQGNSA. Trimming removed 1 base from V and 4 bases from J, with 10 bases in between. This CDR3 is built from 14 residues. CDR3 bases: TGTGCCAGCAGCTTAGTGGCCCTGGGAGAGACCCAGTACTTC. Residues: CASSLVALGETQYF.

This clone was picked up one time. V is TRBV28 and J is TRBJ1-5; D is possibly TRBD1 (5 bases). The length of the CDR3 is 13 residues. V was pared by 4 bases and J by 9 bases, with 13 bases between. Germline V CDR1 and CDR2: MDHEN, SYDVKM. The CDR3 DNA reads TGTGCCAGCAGTTCGGGGCTCCATCGGCCCCAGCATTTT. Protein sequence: CASSSGLHRPQHF.

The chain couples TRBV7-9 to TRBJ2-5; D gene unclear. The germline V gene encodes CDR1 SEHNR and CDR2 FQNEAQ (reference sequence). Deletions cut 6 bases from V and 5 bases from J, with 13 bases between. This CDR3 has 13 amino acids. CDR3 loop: CASRDHIRETQYF. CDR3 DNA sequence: TGTGCCAGCAGGGACCATATCCGGGAGACCCAGTACTTC. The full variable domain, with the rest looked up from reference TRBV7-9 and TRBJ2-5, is DTGVSQNPRHKITKRGQNVTFRCDPISEHNRLYWYRQTLGQGPEFLTYFQNEAQLEKSRLLSDRFSAERPKGSFSTLEIQRTEQGDSAMYLCASRDHIRETQYFGPGTRLLVL.

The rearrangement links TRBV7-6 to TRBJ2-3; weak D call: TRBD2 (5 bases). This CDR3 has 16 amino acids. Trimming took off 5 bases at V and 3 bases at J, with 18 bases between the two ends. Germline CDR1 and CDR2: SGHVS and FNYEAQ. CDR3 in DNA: TGTGCCAGCAGCCCACAACCGGGATCATCAACAGATACGCAGTATTTT. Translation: CASSPQPGSSTDTQYF.

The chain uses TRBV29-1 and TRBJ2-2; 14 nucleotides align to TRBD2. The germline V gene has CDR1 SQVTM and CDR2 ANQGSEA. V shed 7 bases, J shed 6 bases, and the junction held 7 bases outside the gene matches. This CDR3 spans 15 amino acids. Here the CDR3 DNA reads TGCAGCGCCTCGGGACTAGCGGGAGATGCCGGGGAGCTGTTTTTT. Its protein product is CSASGLAGDAGELFF.

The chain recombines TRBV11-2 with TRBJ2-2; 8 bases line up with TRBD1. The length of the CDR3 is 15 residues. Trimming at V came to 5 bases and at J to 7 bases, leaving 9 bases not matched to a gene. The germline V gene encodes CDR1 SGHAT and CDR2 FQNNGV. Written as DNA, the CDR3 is TGTGCCAGCAGCCAAAGGACAGGGAGTATCGGGGAGCTGTTTTTT. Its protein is CASSQRTGSIGELFF.

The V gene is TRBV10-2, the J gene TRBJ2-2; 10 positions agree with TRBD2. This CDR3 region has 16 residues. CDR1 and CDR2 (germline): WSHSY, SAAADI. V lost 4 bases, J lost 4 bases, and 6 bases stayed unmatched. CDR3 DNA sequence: TGCGCCAGCAGTGTCCTAGCGGGAGCAAGCACCGGGGAGCTGTTTTTT. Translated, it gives CASSVLAGASTGELFF.

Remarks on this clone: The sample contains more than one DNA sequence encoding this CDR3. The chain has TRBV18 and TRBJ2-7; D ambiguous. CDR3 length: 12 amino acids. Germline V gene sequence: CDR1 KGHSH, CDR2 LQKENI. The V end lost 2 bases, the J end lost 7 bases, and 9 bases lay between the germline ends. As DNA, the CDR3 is TGTGCCAGCTCACCAGATTTGGGGGAGCAGTACTTC. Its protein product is CASSPDLGEQYF.

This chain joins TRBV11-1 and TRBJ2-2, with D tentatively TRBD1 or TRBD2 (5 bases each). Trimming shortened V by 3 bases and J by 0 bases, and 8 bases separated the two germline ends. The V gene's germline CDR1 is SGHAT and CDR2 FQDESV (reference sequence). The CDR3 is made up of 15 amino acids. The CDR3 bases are TGTGCCAGCAGCTTTGAGGGGTCGAACACCGGGGAGCTGTTTTTT. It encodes CASSFEGSNTGELFF.

CDR3 sequence (DNA): TGCGCCAGCGCCACGAACACAGGGGGCAATGAGCAGTTCTTC. Translating it yields CASATNTGGNEQFF. The J gene is TRBJ2-1, the V gene TRBV5-1; the match to TRBD1 covers 8 bases. The V gene end was trimmed by 7 bases and the J gene end by 6 bases; junction bases not matched to a gene: 9. There are 14 residues in the CDR3. Per germline, CDR1 SGHRS and CDR2 YFSETQ.

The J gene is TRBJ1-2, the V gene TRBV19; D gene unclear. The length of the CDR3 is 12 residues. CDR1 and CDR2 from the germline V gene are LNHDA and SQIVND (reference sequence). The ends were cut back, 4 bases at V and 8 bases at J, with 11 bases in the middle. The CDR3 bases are TGTGCCAGTAGTACGCCAGGCCTAGGCTACACCTTC. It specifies CASSTPGLGYTF.

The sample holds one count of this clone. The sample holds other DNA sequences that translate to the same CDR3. The CDR3 reads CASRPSGDTQYF. CDR3 coding DNA: TGTGCCAGCAGGCCTTCCGGCGATACGCAGTATTTT. The chain employs TRBV7-9 and TRBJ2-3; unclear D gene. Trimming left V 6 bases short and J 6 bases short, with 10 bases between. The V gene's germline CDR1 is SEHNR and CDR2 FQNEAQ (reference sequence). CDR3 size: 12 residues.

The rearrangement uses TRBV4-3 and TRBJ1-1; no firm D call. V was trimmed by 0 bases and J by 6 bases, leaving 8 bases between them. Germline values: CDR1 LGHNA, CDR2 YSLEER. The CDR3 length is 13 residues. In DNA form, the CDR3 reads TGCGCCAGCAGCCAAGAATTTACTTCTGAAGCTTTCTTT. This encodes CASSQEFTSEAFF.

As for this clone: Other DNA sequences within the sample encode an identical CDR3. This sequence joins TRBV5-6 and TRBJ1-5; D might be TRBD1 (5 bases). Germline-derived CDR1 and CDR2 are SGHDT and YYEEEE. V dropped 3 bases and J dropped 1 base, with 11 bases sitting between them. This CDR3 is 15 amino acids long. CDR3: CASSSRGRSNQPQHF. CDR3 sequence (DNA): TGTGCCAGCAGCTCGAGGGGTAGGAGCAATCAGCCCCAGCATTTT.

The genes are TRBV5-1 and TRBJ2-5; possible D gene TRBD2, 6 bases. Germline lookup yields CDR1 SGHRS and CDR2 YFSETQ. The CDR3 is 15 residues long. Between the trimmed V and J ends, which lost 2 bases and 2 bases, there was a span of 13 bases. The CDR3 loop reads CASSFGLLIQETQYF. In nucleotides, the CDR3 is TGCGCCAGCAGCTTCGGACTACTAATACAAGAGACCCAGTACTTC. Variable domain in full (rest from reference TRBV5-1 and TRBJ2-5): KAGVTQTPRYLIKTRGQQVTLSCSPISGHRSVSWYQQTPGQGLQFLFEYFSETQRNKGNFPGRFSGRQFSNSRSEMNVSTLELGDSALYLCASSFGLLIQETQYFGPGTRLLVL.

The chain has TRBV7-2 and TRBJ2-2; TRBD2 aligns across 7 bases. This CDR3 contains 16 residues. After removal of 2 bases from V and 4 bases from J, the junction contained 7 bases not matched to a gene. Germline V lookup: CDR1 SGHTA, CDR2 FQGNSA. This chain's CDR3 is CASSLSVAGGTGELFF. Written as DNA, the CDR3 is TGTGCCAGCAGCTTATCCGTAGCGGGTGGCACCGGGGAGCTGTTTTTT.

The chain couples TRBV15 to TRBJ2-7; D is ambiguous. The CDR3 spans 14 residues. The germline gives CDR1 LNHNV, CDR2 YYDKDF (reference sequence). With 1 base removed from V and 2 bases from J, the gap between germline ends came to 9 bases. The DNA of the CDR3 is TGTGCCACCAGCAGAGCCAGAAACGCCTACGAGCAGTACTTC. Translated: CATSRARNAYEQYF. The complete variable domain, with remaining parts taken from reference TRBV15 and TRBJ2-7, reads DAMVIQNPRYQVTQFGKPVTLSCSQTLNHNVMYWYQQKSSQAPKLLFHYYDKDFNNEADTPDNFQSRRPNTSFCFLDIRSPGLGDTAMYLCATSRARNAYEQYFGPGTRLTVT.

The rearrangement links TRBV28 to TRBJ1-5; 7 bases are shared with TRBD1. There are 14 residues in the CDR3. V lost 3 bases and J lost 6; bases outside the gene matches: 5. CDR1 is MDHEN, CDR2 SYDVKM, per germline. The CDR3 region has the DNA TGTGCCAGCAGTTTTTACAGGGGCTCTCAGCCCCAGCATTTT. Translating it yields CASSFYRGSQPQHF.

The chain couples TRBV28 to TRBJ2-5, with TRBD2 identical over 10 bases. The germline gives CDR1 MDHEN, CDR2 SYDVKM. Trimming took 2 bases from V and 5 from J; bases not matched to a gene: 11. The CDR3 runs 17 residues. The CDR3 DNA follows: TGTGCCAGCAGTTTAGTAGGTCTAGCGGGAGATCGGGAGACCCAGTACTTC. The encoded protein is CASSLVGLAGDRETQYF.

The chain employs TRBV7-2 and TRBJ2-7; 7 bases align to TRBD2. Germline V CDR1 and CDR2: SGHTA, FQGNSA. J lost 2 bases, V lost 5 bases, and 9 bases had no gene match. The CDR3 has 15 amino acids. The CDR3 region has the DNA TGTGCCAGCAGCCTTCGGACTAGTTCTGCCTACGAGCAGTACTTC. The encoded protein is CASSLRTSSAYEQYF.

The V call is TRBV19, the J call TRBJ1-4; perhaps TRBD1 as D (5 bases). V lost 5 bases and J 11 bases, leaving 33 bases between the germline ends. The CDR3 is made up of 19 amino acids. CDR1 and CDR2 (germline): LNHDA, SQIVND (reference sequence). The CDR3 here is CASSPKPRGITGSVAKLFF. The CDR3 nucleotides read TGTGCCAGTAGTCCTAAACCCCGGGGCATAACGGGATCGGTGGCGAAACTGTTTTTT.

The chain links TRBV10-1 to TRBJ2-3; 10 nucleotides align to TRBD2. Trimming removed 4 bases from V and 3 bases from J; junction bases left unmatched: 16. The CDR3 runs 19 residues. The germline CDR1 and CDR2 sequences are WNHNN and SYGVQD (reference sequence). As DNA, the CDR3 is TGCGCCAGCAGTGTCGGGACTAGCGAGACCTCCCAGTCTACAGATACGCAGTATTTT. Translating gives CASSVGTSETSQSTDTQYF.

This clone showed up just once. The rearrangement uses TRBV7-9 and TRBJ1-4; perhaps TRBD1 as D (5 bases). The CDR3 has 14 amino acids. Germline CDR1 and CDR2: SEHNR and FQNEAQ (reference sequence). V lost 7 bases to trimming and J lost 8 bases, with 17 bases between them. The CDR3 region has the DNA TGTGCCAGCACGCTTACGGGGCCTAGCGAAAAACTGTTTTTT. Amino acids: CASTLTGPSEKLFF.

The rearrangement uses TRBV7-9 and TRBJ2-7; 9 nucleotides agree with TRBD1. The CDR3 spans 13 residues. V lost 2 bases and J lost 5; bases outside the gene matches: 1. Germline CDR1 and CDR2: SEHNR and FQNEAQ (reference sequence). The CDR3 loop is CASSLRDRDEQYF. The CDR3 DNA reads TGTGCCAGCAGCTTACGGGACAGGGACGAGCAGTACTTC. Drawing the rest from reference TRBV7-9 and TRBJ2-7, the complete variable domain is DTGVSQNPRHKITKRGQNVTFRCDPISEHNRLYWYRQTLGQGPEFLTYFQNEAQLEKSRLLSDRFSAERPKGSFSTLEIQRTEQGDSAMYLCASSLRDRDEQYFGPGTRLTVT.

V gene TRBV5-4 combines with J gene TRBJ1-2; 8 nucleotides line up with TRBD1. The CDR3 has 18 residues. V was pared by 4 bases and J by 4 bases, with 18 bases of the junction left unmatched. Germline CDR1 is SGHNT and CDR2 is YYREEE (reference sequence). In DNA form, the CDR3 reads TGTGCCAGCAGCCAAAGAACAGGGGGGGCGGGCGTTATCTATGGCTACACCTTC. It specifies CASSQRTGGAGVIYGYTF.

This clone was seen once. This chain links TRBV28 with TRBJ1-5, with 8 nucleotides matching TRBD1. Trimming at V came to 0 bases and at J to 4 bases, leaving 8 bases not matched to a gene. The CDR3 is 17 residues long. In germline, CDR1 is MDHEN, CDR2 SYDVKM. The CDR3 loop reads CASSLWRTGISNQPQHF. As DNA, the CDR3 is TGTGCCAGCAGTTTATGGAGGACAGGGATTAGTAATCAGCCCCAGCATTTT.